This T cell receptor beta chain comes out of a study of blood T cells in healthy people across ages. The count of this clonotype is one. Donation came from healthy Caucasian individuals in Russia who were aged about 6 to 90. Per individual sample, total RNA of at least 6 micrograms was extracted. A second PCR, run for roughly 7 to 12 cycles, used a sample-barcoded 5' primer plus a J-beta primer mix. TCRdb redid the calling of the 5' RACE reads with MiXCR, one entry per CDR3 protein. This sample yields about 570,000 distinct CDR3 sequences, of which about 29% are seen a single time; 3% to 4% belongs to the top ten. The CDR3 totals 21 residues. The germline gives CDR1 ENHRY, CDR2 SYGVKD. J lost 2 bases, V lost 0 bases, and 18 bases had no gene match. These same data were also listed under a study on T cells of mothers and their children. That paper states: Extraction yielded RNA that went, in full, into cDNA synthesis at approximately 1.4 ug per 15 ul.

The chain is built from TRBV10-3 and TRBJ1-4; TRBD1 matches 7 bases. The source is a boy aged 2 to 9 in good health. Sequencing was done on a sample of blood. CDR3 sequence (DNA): TGTGCCATCAGTGAGTCAGGTGTCGAGCTCGGACAGGCCCACACTAATGAAAAACTGTTTTTT. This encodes CAISESGVELGQAHTNEKLFF.